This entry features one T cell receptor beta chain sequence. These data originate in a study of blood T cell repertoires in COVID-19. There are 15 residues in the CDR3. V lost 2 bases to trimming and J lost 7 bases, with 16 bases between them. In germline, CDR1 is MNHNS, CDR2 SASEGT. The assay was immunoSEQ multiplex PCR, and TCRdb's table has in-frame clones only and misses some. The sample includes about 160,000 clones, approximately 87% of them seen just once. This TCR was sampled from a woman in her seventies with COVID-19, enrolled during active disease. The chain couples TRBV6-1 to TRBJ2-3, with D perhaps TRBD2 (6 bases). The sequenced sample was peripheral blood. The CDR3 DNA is TGTGCCAGCAGTGAAACAGGTGGGACTGGTTATACGCAGTATTTT. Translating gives CASSETGGTGYTQYF.